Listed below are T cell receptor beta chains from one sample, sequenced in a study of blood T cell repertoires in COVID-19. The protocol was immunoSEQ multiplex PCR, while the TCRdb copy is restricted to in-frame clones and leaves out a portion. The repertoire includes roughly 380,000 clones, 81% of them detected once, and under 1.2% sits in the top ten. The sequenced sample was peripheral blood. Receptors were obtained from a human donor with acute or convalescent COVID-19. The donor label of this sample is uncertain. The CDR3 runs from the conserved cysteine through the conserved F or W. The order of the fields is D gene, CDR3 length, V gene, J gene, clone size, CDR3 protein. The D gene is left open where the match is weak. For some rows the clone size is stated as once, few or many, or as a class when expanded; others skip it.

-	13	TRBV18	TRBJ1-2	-	CASSPVEGYGYTF
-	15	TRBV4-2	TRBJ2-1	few	CASSQDAGLYNEQFF
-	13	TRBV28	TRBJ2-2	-	CASSLSYTGELFF
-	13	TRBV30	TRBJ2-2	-	CAWSGISGGELFF
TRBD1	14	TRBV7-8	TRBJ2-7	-	CASADRGYSYEQYF
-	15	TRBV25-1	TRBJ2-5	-	CASSDVGKGGETQYF
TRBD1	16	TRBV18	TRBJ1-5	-	CASSPGTGEGNQPQHF
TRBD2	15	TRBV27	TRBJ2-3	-	CASRRLAGGTDTQYF
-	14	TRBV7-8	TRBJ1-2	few	CASTPRRNNYGYTF
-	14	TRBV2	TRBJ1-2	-	CASRPTGGADGYTF
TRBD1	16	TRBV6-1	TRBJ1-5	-	CASSERGQGGFQPQHF
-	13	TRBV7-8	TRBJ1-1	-	CASQRGVNTEAFF
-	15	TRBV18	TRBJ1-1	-	CASSPSWQKNTEAFF
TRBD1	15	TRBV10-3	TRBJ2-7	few	CAISESGTGSYEQYF
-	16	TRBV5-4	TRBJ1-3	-	CASSLAGKNSGNTIYF
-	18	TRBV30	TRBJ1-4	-	CAWSNPLRGRATNEKLFF
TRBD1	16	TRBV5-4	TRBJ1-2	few	CASRTLGTGSGYGYTF
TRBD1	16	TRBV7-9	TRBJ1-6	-	CASSFRVGQGHSPLHF
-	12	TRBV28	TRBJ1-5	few	CAVEAVGRPQHF
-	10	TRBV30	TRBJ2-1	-	CAWSAIKSFF
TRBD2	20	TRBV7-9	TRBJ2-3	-	CASSILGTSGGRPGTDTQYF
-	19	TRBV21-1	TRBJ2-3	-	CASSAEVSGGTFSTDTQYF
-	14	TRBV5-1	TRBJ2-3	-	CASSLSGFTDTQYF
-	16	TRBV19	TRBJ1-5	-	CASSSDSQYSNQPQHF
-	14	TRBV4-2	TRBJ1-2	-	CASSPQQGRRGYTF
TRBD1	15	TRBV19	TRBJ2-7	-	CASSPGQGFSDEQYF
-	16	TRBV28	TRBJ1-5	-	CASSLRDTYSNQPQHF
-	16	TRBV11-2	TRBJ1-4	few	CASSLDQSWRGEKLFF
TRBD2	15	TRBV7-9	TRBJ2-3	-	CASSLGGGGSDTQYF
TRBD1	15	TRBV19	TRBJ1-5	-	CASSTPGGAGQPQHF
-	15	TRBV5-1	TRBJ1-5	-	CASSLGVQGNQPQHF
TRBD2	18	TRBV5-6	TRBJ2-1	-	CASSLGLAGLQVYNEQFF
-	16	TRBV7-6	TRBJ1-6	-	CASSLGTTGYNSPLHF
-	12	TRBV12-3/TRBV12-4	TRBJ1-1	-	CASTREYTEAFF
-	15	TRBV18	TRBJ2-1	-	CASSRGGGSYNEQFF
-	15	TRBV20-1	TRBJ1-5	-	CSASRGKNSNQPQHF
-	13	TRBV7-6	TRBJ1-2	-	CASSFGLRDGYTF
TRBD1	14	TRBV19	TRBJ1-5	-	CASRGQGAAQPQHF
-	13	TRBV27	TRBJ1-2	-	CASSARGVPGYTF
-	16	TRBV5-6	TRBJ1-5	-	CASSPRTDRLNQPQHF
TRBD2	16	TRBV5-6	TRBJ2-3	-	CASRPGLAGRKDTQYF
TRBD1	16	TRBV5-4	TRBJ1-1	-	CASSPGQGRYSTEAFF
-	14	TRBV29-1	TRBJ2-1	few	CSSHRAGALNEQFF
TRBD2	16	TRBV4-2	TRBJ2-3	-	CASSPQTSGSTDTQYF
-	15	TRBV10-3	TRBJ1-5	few	CAISEGRNSNQPQHF
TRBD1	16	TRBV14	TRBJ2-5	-	CASSQLFGTGVETQYF
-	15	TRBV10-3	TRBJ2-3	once	CAIGARVGETDTQYF
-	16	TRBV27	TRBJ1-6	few	CASSPNRVRGNSPLHF
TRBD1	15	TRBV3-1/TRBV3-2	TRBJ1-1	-	CASSQYGQGNTEAFF
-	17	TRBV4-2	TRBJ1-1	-	CASSQDTGYEMNTEAFF
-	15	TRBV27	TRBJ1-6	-	CASRRTSSYNSPLHF
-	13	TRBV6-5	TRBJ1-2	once	CASKRSGRGGYTF
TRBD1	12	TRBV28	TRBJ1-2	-	CASTTGTHGYTF
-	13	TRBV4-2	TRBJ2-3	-	CASSQDTLETQYF